The present T cell receptor (beta chain) was sequenced within a study of blood T cell repertoires in COVID-19. In its sample, this clone was seen a few times. Profiled with immunoSEQ multiplex PCR; TCRdb holds only in-frame clones, not every one. The sample includes about 180,000 clones, roughly 82% of them seen just once. Germline CDR1 SGHTA, CDR2 FQGTGA. This CDR3 contains 16 residues. Trimming left V 5 bases short and J 5 bases short, with 16 bases between. The sequence was obtained from a woman in her 70s with acute or convalescent COVID-19. The rearrangement uses TRBV7-3 and TRBJ1-6; a weak D match, TRBD1 (5 bases). Sequences were obtained from peripheral blood. The CDR3 bases are TGTGCCAGCAGCCCAAATGGGGGGGGAAATAATTCACCCCTCCACTTT. It yields the protein CASSPNGGGNNSPLHF.